Listed below are T cell receptor beta chains from one sample, sequenced in a study of T cell responses to AZD1222 COVID-19 vaccine. Sequencing used immunoSEQ multiplex PCR; TCRdb keeps in-frame clones, though not all of them. Altogether 90,000 to 100,000 clones are present, 70% to 90% being singletons, with the ten largest covering around 3.1%. The sample here was peripheral blood, taken on day 0 of AZD1222 vaccination. Receptors were obtained from an adult in good health. The CDR3 runs from the conserved cysteine through the conserved F or W. Fields, in order: CDR3 protein, CDR3 DNA, V gene, D gene, clone size, J gene. A D gene is named only where the DNA matches it firmly. A row's size may be missing; if present it is once, few, many or a size class.

CDR3aa: CASSLISGGWAFF
CDR3nt: TGTGCCAGCAGCTTAATATCAGGGGGCTGGGCTTTCTTT
v_gene: TRBV7-9
d_gene: TRBD1
abundance: -
j_gene: TRBJ1-1

CDR3aa: CSVYPYGYTF
CDR3nt: TGCAGCGTTTACCCCTATGGCTACACCTTC
v_gene: TRBV29-1
d_gene: -
abundance: -
j_gene: TRBJ1-2

CDR3aa: CASSPQGLGGQETQYF
CDR3nt: TGTGCCAGCAGTCCCCAGGGTTTGGGAGGACAAGAGACCCAGTACTTC
v_gene: TRBV6-6
d_gene: -
abundance: -
j_gene: TRBJ2-5

CDR3aa: CASSYSHDSNQPQHF
CDR3nt: TGTGCCAGCAGTTACTCCCACGATAGCAATCAGCCCCAGCATTTT
v_gene: TRBV6-5
d_gene: -
abundance: few
j_gene: TRBJ1-5

CDR3aa: CASSYSNGYGYTF
CDR3nt: TGTGCCAGCAGTTACTCGAACGGATATGGCTACACCTTC
v_gene: TRBV6-5
d_gene: -
abundance: -
j_gene: TRBJ1-2

CDR3aa: CASSFSPDYNEQFF
CDR3nt: TGTGCCAGCAGCTTCTCCCCCGACTACAATGAGCAGTTCTTC
v_gene: TRBV7-2
d_gene: -
abundance: -
j_gene: TRBJ2-1

CDR3aa: CASSSHGLPNEQFF
CDR3nt: TGTGCCAGCAGTTCGCACGGCTTGCCCAATGAGCAGTTCTTC
v_gene: TRBV6-1
d_gene: -
abundance: -
j_gene: TRBJ2-1

CDR3aa: CASSLYEERTSTDTQYF
CDR3nt: TGTGCCAGCAGTTTATATGAGGAGCGGACTAGCACAGATACGCAGTATTTT
v_gene: TRBV27
d_gene: -
abundance: -
j_gene: TRBJ2-3

CDR3aa: CASSHMTGSLSNYGYTF
CDR3nt: TGTGCCAGCTCACATATGACAGGGTCTCTCTCGAACTATGGCTACACCTTC
v_gene: TRBV18
d_gene: TRBD1
abundance: -
j_gene: TRBJ1-2

CDR3aa: CASSERTGEAKNIQYF
CDR3nt: TGTGCCAGCAGTGAACGGACAGGGGAGGCCAAAAACATTCAGTACTTC
v_gene: TRBV2
d_gene: TRBD1
abundance: once
j_gene: TRBJ2-4

CDR3aa: CASSRGQTNEKLFF
CDR3nt: TGTGCCAGCAGCCGGGGACAGACTAATGAAAAACTGTTTTTT
v_gene: TRBV7-8
d_gene: TRBD1
abundance: -
j_gene: TRBJ1-4

CDR3aa: CASSTRSGVRTGELFF
CDR3nt: TGTGCCAGCAGCACCCGGTCGGGGGTGCGCACCGGGGAGCTGTTTTTT
v_gene: TRBV7-6
d_gene: -
abundance: -
j_gene: TRBJ2-2

CDR3aa: CASRVGALDEKLFF
CDR3nt: TGTGCCAGTAGGGTTGGGGCGCTTGATGAAAAACTGTTTTTT
v_gene: TRBV19
d_gene: -
abundance: -
j_gene: TRBJ1-4

CDR3aa: CSARGAAVMETQYF
CDR3nt: TGCAGCGCCCGGGGGGCCGCGGTGATGGAGACCCAGTACTTC
v_gene: TRBV29-1
d_gene: -
abundance: -
j_gene: TRBJ2-5

CDR3aa: CASSDSRLGGYTF
CDR3nt: TGTGCCAGCAGTGACAGTCGGTTGGGTGGCTACACCTTC
v_gene: TRBV27
d_gene: -
abundance: once
j_gene: TRBJ1-2

CDR3aa: CASSVGGGPNNEQFF
CDR3nt: TGTGCCAGCAGCGTGGGTGGGGGGCCTAATAATGAGCAGTTCTTC
v_gene: TRBV9
d_gene: -
abundance: -
j_gene: TRBJ2-1

CDR3aa: CASREGALSSGGYTF
CDR3nt: TGTGCCAGCAGAGAAGGTGCCCTCAGTAGCGGTGGCTACACCTTC
v_gene: TRBV2
d_gene: -
abundance: -
j_gene: TRBJ1-2

CDR3aa: CASSWTANTEAFF
CDR3nt: TGTGCCAGCAGCTGGACAGCGAACACTGAAGCTTTCTTT
v_gene: TRBV5-4
d_gene: -
abundance: -
j_gene: TRBJ1-1

CDR3aa: CASSVRTGYGYTF
CDR3nt: TGTGCCAGCAGTGTCCGGACAGGCTATGGCTACACCTTC
v_gene: TRBV2
d_gene: TRBD1
abundance: -
j_gene: TRBJ1-2

CDR3aa: CASSPRDSPPYTDTQYF
CDR3nt: TGTGCCAGCAGCCCCCGGGACTCACCCCCCTACACAGATACGCAGTATTTT
v_gene: TRBV7-2
d_gene: -
abundance: -
j_gene: TRBJ2-3

CDR3aa: CASSYSRDRQAFF
CDR3nt: TGTGCCAGCAGTTACTCGAGGGACAGGCAAGCTTTCTTT
v_gene: TRBV6-5
d_gene: TRBD1
abundance: -
j_gene: TRBJ1-1

CDR3aa: CASSYWGGDQPQHF
CDR3nt: TGTGCCAGCAGTTACTGGGGGGGTGACCAGCCCCAGCATTTT
v_gene: TRBV6-5
d_gene: -
abundance: -
j_gene: TRBJ1-5

CDR3aa: CASSLARGTGYTF
CDR3nt: TGTGCCAGCAGCTTAGCGAGAGGGACGGGCTACACCTTC
v_gene: TRBV7-2
d_gene: -
abundance: few
j_gene: TRBJ1-2

CDR3aa: CASLLEQGISGNTIYF
CDR3nt: TGTGCCAGCCTCCTCGAACAGGGTATCTCTGGAAACACCATATATTTT
v_gene: TRBV2
d_gene: -
abundance: -
j_gene: TRBJ1-3

CDR3aa: CASRKGTANYGYTF
CDR3nt: TGTGCCAGCAGAAAAGGGACAGCTAACTATGGCTACACCTTC
v_gene: TRBV5-4
d_gene: TRBD1
abundance: -
j_gene: TRBJ1-2

CDR3aa: CASSFSGGYEQYF
CDR3nt: TGTGCCAGCAGTTTTAGCGGGGGCTACGAGCAGTACTTC
v_gene: TRBV12-3/TRBV12-4
d_gene: TRBD2
abundance: -
j_gene: TRBJ2-7

CDR3aa: CASSYVGGSVDTQYF
CDR3nt: TGTGCCAGCAGTTATGTGGGGGGGTCGGTAGATACGCAGTATTTT
v_gene: TRBV6-5
d_gene: TRBD2
abundance: -
j_gene: TRBJ2-3

CDR3aa: CASSMGRGEAFF
CDR3nt: TGTGCCAGTAGTATGGGCAGGGGCGAAGCTTTCTTT
v_gene: TRBV19
d_gene: -
abundance: -
j_gene: TRBJ1-1